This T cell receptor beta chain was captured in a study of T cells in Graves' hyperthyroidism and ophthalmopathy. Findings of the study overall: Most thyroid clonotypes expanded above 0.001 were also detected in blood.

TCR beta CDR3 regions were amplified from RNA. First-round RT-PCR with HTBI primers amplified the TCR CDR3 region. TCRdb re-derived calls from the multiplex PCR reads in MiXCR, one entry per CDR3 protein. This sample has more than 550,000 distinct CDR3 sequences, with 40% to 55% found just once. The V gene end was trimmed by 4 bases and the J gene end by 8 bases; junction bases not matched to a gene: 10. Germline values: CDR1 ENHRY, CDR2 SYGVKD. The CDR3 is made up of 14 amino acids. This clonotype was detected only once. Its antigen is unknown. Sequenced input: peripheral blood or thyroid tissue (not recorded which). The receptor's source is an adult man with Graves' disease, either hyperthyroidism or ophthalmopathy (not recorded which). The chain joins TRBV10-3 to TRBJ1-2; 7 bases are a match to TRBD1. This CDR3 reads CAISGGTVGEGYTF. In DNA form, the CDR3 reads TGTGCCATCAGTGGCGGGACAGTCGGTGAGGGCTACACCTTC.